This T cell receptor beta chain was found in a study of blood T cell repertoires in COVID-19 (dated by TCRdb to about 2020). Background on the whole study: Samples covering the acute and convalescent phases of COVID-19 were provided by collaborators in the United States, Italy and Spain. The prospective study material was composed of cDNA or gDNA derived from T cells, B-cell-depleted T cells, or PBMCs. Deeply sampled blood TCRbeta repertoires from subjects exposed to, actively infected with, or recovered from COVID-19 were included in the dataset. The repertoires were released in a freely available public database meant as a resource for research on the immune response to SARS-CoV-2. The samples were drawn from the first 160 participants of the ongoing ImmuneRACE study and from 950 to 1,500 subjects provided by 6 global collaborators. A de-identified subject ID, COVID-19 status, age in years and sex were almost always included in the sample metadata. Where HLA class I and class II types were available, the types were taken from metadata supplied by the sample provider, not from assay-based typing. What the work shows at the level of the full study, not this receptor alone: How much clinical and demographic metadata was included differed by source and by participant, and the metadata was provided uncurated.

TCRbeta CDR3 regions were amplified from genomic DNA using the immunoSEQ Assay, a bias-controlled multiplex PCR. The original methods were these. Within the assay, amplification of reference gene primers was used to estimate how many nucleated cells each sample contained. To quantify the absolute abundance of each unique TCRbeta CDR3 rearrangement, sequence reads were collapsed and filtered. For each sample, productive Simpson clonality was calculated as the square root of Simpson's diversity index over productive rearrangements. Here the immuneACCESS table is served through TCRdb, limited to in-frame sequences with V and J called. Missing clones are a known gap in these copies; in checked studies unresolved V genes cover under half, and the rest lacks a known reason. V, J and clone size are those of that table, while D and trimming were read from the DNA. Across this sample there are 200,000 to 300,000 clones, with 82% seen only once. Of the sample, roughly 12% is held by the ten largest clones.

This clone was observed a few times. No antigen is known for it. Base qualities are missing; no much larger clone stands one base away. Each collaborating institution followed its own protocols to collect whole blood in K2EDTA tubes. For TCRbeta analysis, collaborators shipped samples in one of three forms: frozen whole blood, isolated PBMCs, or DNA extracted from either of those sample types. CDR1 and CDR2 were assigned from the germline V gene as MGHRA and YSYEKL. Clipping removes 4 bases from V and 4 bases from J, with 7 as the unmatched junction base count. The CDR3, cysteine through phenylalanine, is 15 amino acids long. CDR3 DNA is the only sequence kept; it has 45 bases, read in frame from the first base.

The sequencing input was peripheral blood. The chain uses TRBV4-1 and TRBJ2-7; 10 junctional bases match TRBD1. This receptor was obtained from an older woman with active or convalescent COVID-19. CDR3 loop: CASSRGQGNRYEQYF. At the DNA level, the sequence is TGCGCCAGCAGCCGGGGACAGGGGAATAGGTACGAGCAGTACTTC.